This TCR beta chain was identified during a study of circulating tumor DNA in untreated peripheral T-cell lymphoma. General study findings and limits: In 76% of patients, tumor-specific clonotypes were identified.

Germline CDR1 KGHSH, CDR2 LQKENI. The germline V and J ends were trimmed by 3 bases and 0 bases, with 5 bases remaining between them. The CDR3 totals 13 residues. Concerning this clone: Its antigen is still unknown.

Sequenced by immunoSEQ multiplex PCR; TCRdb stores in-frame clones only, minus some. The sample lists some 8,700 clones; roughly 80% were seen once. The chain links TRBV18 to TRBJ1-1; unclear D gene. The origin of this receptor is a human donor with peripheral T-cell lymphoma. The sequenced sample was tumor tissue. CDR3 sequence (DNA): TGTGCCAGCTCACCCAAAATGAACACTGAAGCTTTCTTT. The encoded protein is CASSPKMNTEAFF.